This T cell receptor (beta chain) derives from a study of metastatic and nonmetastatic thyroid tumors. Overall study context: From malignant and benign thyroid patients, repertoires in blood and in tumor or nodule tissue were compared. Study-wide points: When malignant thyroid tumors were compared with benign nodules, TCR beta diversity was reportedly significantly higher in the malignant tumors. This held in both blood and tumor samples.

Each patient came to thyroid surgery without any prior treatment (of any kind). CDR3 length: 15 residues. CDR1 and CDR2 (germline): KGHSH, LQKENI. The V segment lost 5 bases and the J segment 8 bases; nucleotides outside the gene matches: 9. As handled by the study authors: A classifier for distant metastasis in papillary thyroid cancer was constructed using CDR3 differences observed across clinicopathological groups. TCRdb ran MiXCR on the PCR reads. The V and J calls were not made by the authors but by TCRdb's processing. The top ten clones hold 23% of a sample with thousands of clones, around 20% of them seen once. At least ten counts were recorded for this clone. What it binds is unknown.

Input material: adjacent normal tissue. This TCR came from a male donor with papillary thyroid cancer or a benign thyroid nodule (not recorded which). Some clones in this sample may be carry-over from other donors' samples. The rearrangement uses TRBV18 and TRBJ2-1; TRBD1 matches 10 bases. CDR3 sequence reads: CASSNRDRGWDEQFF. Here the CDR3 DNA reads TGTGCCAGCTCAAACAGGGACAGGGGTTGGGATGAGCAGTTCTTC.